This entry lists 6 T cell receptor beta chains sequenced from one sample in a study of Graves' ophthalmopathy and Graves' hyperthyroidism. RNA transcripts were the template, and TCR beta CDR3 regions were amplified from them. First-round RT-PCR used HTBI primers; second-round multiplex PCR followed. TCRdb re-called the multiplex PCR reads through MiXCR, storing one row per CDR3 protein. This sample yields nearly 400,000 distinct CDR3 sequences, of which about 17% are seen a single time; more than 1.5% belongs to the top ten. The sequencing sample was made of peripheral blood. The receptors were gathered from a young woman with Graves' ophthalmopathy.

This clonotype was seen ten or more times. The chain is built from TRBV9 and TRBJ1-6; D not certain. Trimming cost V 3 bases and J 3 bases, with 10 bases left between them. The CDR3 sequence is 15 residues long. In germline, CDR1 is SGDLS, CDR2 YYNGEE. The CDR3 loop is CASSASTNYNSPLHF. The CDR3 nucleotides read TGTGCCAGCAGCGCCAGCACAAACTATAATTCACCCCTCCACTTT.

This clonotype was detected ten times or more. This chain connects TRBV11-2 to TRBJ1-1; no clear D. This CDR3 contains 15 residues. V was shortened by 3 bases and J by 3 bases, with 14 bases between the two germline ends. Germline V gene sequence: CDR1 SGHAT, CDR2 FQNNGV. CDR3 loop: CASSLLWKEDTEAFF. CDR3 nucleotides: TGTGCCAGCAGCTTGCTCTGGAAGGAGGACACTGAAGCTTTCTTT. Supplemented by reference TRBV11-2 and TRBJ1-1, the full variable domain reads EAGVAQSPRYKIIEKRQSVAFWCNPISGHATLYWYQQILGQGPKLLIQFQNNGVVDDSQLPKDRFSAERLKGVDSTLKIQPAKLEDSAVYLCASSLLWKEDTEAFFGQGTRLTVV.

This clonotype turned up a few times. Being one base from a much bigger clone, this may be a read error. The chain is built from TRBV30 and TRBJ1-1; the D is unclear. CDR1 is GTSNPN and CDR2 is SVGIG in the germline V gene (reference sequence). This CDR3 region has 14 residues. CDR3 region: CAWIPPKRNTEALF. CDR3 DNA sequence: TGTGCCTGGATCCCCCCGAAACGGAACACTGAAGCTCTCTTT. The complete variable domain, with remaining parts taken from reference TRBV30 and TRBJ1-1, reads SQTIHQWPATLVQPVGSPLSLECTVEGTSNPNLYWYRQAAGRGLQLLFYSVGIGQISSEVPQNLSASRPQDRQFILSSKKLLLSDSGFYLCAWIPPKRNTEALFGQGTRLTVV.

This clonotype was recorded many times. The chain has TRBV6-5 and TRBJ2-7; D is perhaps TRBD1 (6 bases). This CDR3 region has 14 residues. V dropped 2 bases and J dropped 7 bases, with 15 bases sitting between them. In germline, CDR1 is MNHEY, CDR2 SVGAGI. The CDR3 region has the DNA TGTGCCAGCAGTTACGCACAGGGCCCGATAGAGCAGTACTTC. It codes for CASSYAQGPIEQYF.

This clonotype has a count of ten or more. The CDR3: CASRSWEGGDTKNIQYF. The CDR3 nucleotides read TGTGCCAGCAGAAGTTGGGAAGGGGGGGATACCAAAAACATTCAGTACTTC. The chain has TRBV27 and TRBJ2-4, with D possibly matching TRBD2 (7 bases). From germline, CDR1 is MNHEY and CDR2 SMNVEV (reference sequence). This CDR3 region has 17 residues. V gave up 6 bases and J gave up 2 bases, with 20 bases separating them.

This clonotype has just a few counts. The CDR3: CASSGASGTYNEQFF. The CDR3 DNA is TGCGCCAGCAGTGGGGCTAGCGGCACCTACAATGAGCAGTTCTTC. This rearrangement joins TRBV10-2 to TRBJ2-1; 7 bases map to TRBD2. V gave up 4 bases and J gave up 2 bases; unmatched junction bases: 5. Looked up from germline, CDR1 is WSHSY and CDR2 is SAAADI. The CDR3 is 15 residues long.